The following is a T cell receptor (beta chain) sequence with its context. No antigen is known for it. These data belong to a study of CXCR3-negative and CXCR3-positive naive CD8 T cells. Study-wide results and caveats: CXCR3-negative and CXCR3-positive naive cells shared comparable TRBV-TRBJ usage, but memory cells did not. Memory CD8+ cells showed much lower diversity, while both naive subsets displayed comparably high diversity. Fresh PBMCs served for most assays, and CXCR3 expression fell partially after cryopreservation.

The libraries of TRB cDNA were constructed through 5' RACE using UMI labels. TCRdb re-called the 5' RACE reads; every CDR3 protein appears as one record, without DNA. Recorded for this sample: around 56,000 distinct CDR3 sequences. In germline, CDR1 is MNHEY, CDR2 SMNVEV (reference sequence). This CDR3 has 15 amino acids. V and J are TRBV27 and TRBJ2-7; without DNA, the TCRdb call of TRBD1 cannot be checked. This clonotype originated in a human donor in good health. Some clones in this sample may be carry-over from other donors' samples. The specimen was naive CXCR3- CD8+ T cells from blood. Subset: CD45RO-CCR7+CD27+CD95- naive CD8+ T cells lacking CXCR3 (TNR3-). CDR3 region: CASSPRTGEPYEQYF.